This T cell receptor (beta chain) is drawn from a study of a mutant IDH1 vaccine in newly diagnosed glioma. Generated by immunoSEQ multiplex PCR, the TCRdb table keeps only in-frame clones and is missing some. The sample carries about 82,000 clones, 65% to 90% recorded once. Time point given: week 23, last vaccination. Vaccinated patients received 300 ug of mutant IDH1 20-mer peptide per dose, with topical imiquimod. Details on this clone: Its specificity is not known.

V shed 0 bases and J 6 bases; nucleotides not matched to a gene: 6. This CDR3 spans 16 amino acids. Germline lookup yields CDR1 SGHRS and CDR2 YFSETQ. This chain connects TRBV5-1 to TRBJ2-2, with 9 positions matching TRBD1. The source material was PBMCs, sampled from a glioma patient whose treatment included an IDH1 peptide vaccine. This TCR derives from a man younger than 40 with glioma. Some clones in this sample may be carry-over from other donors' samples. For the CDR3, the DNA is TGCGCCAGCAGCTTGGGACCACAGGGGGCTGCCGGGGAGCTGTTTTTT. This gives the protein CASSLGPQGAAGELFF.